These 29 T cell receptor beta chains originate from one sample sequenced in a study of Graves' ophthalmopathy and Graves' hyperthyroidism (dated by TCRdb to the late 2010s). Instrument on record: Illumina HiSeq 2000. TCR beta CDR3 regions were amplified from RNA transcripts for repertoire sequencing. The first round was an RT-PCR using HTBI primers with the Qiagen OneStep RT-PCR kit, and this first round was followed by a second-round multiplex PCR, then size selection and purification. TCRdb applied fastp at Q25 and MiXCR to the public reads, then kept only in-frame beta chains. A single entry per CDR3 protein holds the most common genes and DNA from its merged rows. The sample table shows 900,000 to 1,200,000 distinct CDR3 sequences, and less than 45% are seen once. Over 8.5% of the sample comes from the top ten. The sample taken for sequencing was peripheral blood or thyroid tissue (not recorded which). The origin of the receptors is an adult man with Graves' hyperthyroidism.

This clonotype was detected ten times or more. The V gene is TRBV29-1, the J gene TRBJ2-7, with TRBD2 matching over 8 bases. Looked up from germline, CDR1 is SQVTM and CDR2 is ANQGSEA. Trimming cost V 6 bases and J 3 bases; bases outside gene matches: 10. This CDR3 has 14 residues. The CDR3 DNA reads TGCAGCGTCGGGGGGGCAGGGAGCCACTACGAGCAGTACTTC. Its translation is CSVGGAGSHYEQYF.

This clonotype was seen only a few times. J is TRBJ2-7 and V is TRBV6-6; D is tentatively TRBD1 or TRBD2 (5 bases each). Germline CDR1 is MNHNY and CDR2 is SVGAGI (reference sequence). Trimming pared 6 bases from V and 5 bases from J, leaving 17 bases between. CDR3 size: 14 residues. CDR3 in DNA: TGTGCCAGCAGGGACCCGGGACGTCAGGACGAGCAGTACTTC. Translation gives CASRDPGRQDEQYF.

The chain carries TRBV10-3 and TRBJ1-3; the match to TRBD1 covers 9 bases. CDR3 size: 16 residues. CDR1 and CDR2 from the germline V gene are ENHRY and SYGVKD. Trimming took 5 bases from V and 4 from J; bases not matched to a gene: 9. The CDR3 coding sequence is TGTGCCATCAGTTACTCGGGACAGGGAATAGGAAACACCATATATTTT. It is translated as CAISYSGQGIGNTIYF.

This clonotype was found many times. The chain uses TRBV29-1 and TRBJ2-7, with 10 nucleotides matching TRBD2. After removal of 0 bases from V and 7 bases from J, the junction contained 9 bases not matched to a gene. The V gene's germline CDR1 is SQVTM and CDR2 ANQGSEA. The CDR3 runs 15 residues. The CDR3 region has the DNA TGCAGCGTTGAAGATCGCCCGGGACTAGCGTCGGAGCAGTACTTC. It translates to CSVEDRPGLASEQYF.

The CDR3 coding sequence is TGTGCCAGCAGTATGGACAGGGGAGGCATAGAGACCCAGTACTTC. Its translation: CASSMDRGGIETQYF. J is TRBJ2-5 and V is TRBV2, with TRBD1 matching 9 bases. Germline V CDR1 and CDR2: SNHLY, FYNNEI. CDR3 length equals 15 residues. Trimming at V came to 5 bases and at J to 4 bases, leaving 8 bases not matched to a gene.

This clonotype was seen a few times. This sequence joins TRBV30 and TRBJ2-7; D might be TRBD1 (5 bases). The CDR3 is 12 amino acids. CDR1 is GTSNPN and CDR2 is SVGIG in the germline V gene (reference sequence). V dropped 2 bases and J dropped 5 bases, with 10 bases sitting between them. The CDR3 is CAWSQGSNEQYF. Written as DNA, the CDR3 is TGTGCCTGGAGTCAGGGATCCAACGAGCAGTACTTC.

V is TRBV7-2 and J is TRBJ1-2; D possibly corresponds to TRBD1 (5 bases). This CDR3 spans 15 amino acids. Trimming cost V 5 bases and J 2 bases, with 15 bases left between them. Germline-derived CDR1 and CDR2 are SGHTA and FQGNSA. Here the CDR3 reads CASSIGDGSNYGYTF. DNA of the CDR3: TGTGCCAGCAGCATAGGGGACGGAAGCAACTATGGCTACACCTTC. The whole variable domain, filled in from reference TRBV7-2 and TRBJ1-2, reads GAGVSQSPSNKVTEKGKDVELRCDPISGHTALYWYRQSLGQGLEFLIYFQGNSAPDKSGLPSDRFSAERTGGSVSTLTIQRTQQEDSAVYLCASSIGDGSNYGYTFGSGTRLTVV.

Points on this clonotype: The junction shows a germline mismatch at one end, possibly a read error. The V call is TRBV24-1, the J call TRBJ1-5; D unclear. The CDR3 length is 14 residues. CDR1 and CDR2 from the germline V gene are KGHDR and SFDVKD. DNA for the CDR3: TGTGCCAGCAGTTACTGGTCGGACAATCAGCCCCAGCATTTT. It specifies CASSYWSDNQPQHF.

The CDR3 sequence: CAIKVKSATVTDTQYF. In nucleotides, the CDR3 is TGTGCCATCAAGGTAAAATCGGCGACTGTCACAGATACGCAGTATTTT. The V and J genes are TRBV10-3 and TRBJ2-3; D ambiguous. The germline V gene has CDR1 ENHRY and CDR2 SYGVKD. The CDR3 totals 16 residues. Trimming removed 7 bases from V and 2 bases from J, with 19 bases in between.

The chain carries TRBV7-6 and TRBJ2-5; D gene ambiguous. Germline CDR1 and CDR2: SGHVS and FNYEAQ. Trimming took off 1 base at V and 1 base at J, with 10 bases between the two ends. The CDR3 has 15 residues. In nucleotides, the CDR3 is TGTGCCAGCAGCTTAGTGTCTGGAAGCCAAGAGACCCAGTACTTC. This sequence encodes CASSLVSGSQETQYF. Based on the CDR3 plus reference TRBV7-6 and TRBJ2-5, the full variable domain is GAGVSQSPRYKVTKRGQDVALRCDPISGHVSLYWYRQALGQGPEFLTYFNYEAQQDKSGLPNDRFSAERPEGSISTLTIQRTEQRDSAMYRCASSLVSGSQETQYFGPGTRLLVL.

At least ten counts were recorded for this clonotype. The J gene is TRBJ2-7, the V gene TRBV7-2, with D uncertain. The CDR3 loop spans 14 amino acids. V lost 0 bases and J lost 3, with 9 bases in between. Germline V gene lookup returns CDR1 SGHTA and CDR2 FQGNSA. In nucleotides, the CDR3 is TGTGCCAGCAGCTTAGCGGATGCAGGCTACGAGCAGTACTTC. Protein: CASSLADAGYEQYF.

In this sample, this clonotype turned up many times. The gene calls are TRBV10-3 and TRBJ2-5, with D perhaps TRBD1 or TRBD2 (5 bases each). In germline, CDR1 is ENHRY, CDR2 SYGVKD. The CDR3 totals 17 residues. V was cut by 0 bases and J by 4 bases, with 18 bases left in between. DNA of the CDR3: TGTGCCATCAGTGAGTCGGGATCTGGGGGAGCAACAGAGACCCAGTACTTC. Translating gives CAISESGSGGATETQYF.

This clonotype was picked up many times. The chain combines TRBV12-3 or TRBV12-4 with TRBJ2-5; 11 nucleotides line up with TRBD1. The CDR3 is 15 amino acids. With V trimmed by 3 bases and J by 5 bases, 5 bases remained unmatched. Here the CDR3 reads CASSLTDRGPETQYF. Here the CDR3 DNA reads TGTGCCAGCAGTTTGACGGACAGGGGGCCGGAGACCCAGTACTTC.

This clonotype was counted a few times. The V call is TRBV5-1, the J call TRBJ2-2, with D unresolved. The CDR3 length is 14 residues. Trimming took 5 bases from V and 3 from J, leaving 11 bases between them. The germline V gene encodes CDR1 SGHRS and CDR2 YFSETQ. CDR3 amino acids: CASRIVGYTGELFF. DNA of the CDR3: TGCGCCAGCAGGATAGTGGGGTACACCGGGGAGCTGTTTTTT.

Notes on this clonotype: This may arise from a read error, as a much more abundant clone is one base away. J is TRBJ2-5 and V is TRBV7-9, with 7 bases matching TRBD1. The germline CDR1 and CDR2 sequences are SEHNR and FQNEAQ (reference sequence). The V gene end was trimmed by 8 bases and the J gene end by 3 bases; junction bases not matched to a gene: 9. The CDR3 is made up of 14 amino acids. CDR3 region: CASGYYTGEETQYF. The CDR3 DNA follows: TGTGCCAGCGGCTACTACACAGGGGAAGAGACCCAGTACTTC.

This clonotype was detected ten times or more. CDR3 protein: CSARDPTGTYEQYF. In DNA, the CDR3 is TGCAGTGCTAGAGACCCGACAGGAACCTACGAGCAGTACTTC. This chain joins TRBV20-1 and TRBJ2-7, with D possibly matching TRBD1 (6 bases). Trimming cost V 0 bases and J 2 bases, with 11 bases left between them. This CDR3 is 14 amino acids long. Germline V gene data show CDR1 as DFQATT and CDR2 as SNEGSKA (reference sequence).

This clonotype was counted at least ten times. The V and J genes are TRBV6-1 and TRBJ2-5; 7 positions match TRBD1. The germline V gene encodes CDR1 MNHNS and CDR2 SASEGT. J lost 4 bases, V lost 4 bases, and 3 bases had no gene match. The CDR3 sequence is 13 residues long. In nucleotides, the CDR3 is TGTGCCAGCAGTGGAAGGGGGCGAGAGACCCAGTACTTC. Protein sequence: CASSGRGRETQYF.

About this clonotype itself: The CDR3 does not end in the conserved phenylalanine or tryptophan, so this is likely a read error. No DNA is shown, since the ends of the CDR3 on it are uncertain; the CDR3 is the one TCRdb lists. V and J are TRBV7-9 and TRBJ2-5. Germline CDR1 SEHNR, CDR2 FQNEAQ (reference sequence). The length of the CDR3 is 10 amino acids, counting both ends. CDR3 loop: CASSPRDPGP.

This clonotype appeared many times. This chain joins TRBV19 and TRBJ1-2; a possible D gene is TRBD1 (6 bases). CDR1 and CDR2 from the germline V gene are LNHDA and SQIVND (reference sequence). V lost 9 bases, J lost 2 bases, and 13 bases lay in between. This CDR3 contains 13 residues. The CDR3 is CASSKTGNYGYTF. For the CDR3, the DNA is TGTGCCAGCTCCAAAACAGGGAACTATGGCTACACCTTC.

This clonotype was observed at least ten times. The rearrangement uses TRBV6-4 and TRBJ1-2; 8 nucleotides agree with TRBD1. The length of the CDR3 is 13 residues. Germline lookup yields CDR1 MRHNA and CDR2 SNTAGT. V was clipped by 5 bases and J by 7 bases; unmatched bases: 6. CDR3 in DNA: TGTGCCAGCAGTTCCACAGGGGGAGGTGGCTACACCTTC. This encodes CASSSTGGGGYTF.

The rearrangement links TRBV19 to TRBJ1-3; 7 bases agree with TRBD1. Germline V lookup: CDR1 LNHDA, CDR2 SQIVND (reference sequence). This CDR3 is built from 19 residues. Germline trimming cut 10 bases from V and 0 bases from J; bases unmatched to any gene: 21. The CDR3 nucleotides are TGTGCCACTCAAGGGGGCCCTCAACGGCAGGGGTTCTCTGGAAACACCATATATTTT. Translating it yields CATQGGPQRQGFSGNTIYF.

This clonotype showed up just a few times. The chain recombines TRBV19 with TRBJ2-7, with D perhaps matching TRBD1 (5 bases). Germline CDR1 and CDR2: LNHDA and SQIVND (reference sequence). The CDR3 has 13 residues. V shed 6 bases and J shed 3 bases, with 12 bases lying between them. The CDR3 bases are TGTGCCAGTAGCACTACACAGGTCTACGAGCAGTACTTC. This sequence encodes CASSTTQVYEQYF.

The rearrangement uses TRBV7-2 and TRBJ2-5; D not resolved. From germline, CDR1 is SGHTA and CDR2 FQGNSA. The CDR3 contains 16 residues. The V gene lost 1 base and the J gene lost 5 bases, with 17 bases spanning the gap. The CDR3 DNA sequence: TGTGCCAGCAGCTTAGTGGCTACCGGTTTGGGTGAGACCCAGTACTTC. Its protein product is CASSLVATGLGETQYF.

The chain uses TRBV2 and TRBJ1-1; D ambiguous. V was clipped by 3 bases and J by 6 bases, with 14 bases between them. CDR1 SNHLY and CDR2 FYNNEI come from the germline V gene. This CDR3 contains 14 residues. In nucleotides, the CDR3 is TGTGCCAGCAGTGAGACCGGGTCAGCCGCTGAAGCTTTCTTT. Amino acid sequence: CASSETGSAAEAFF.

This clonotype occurred a few times. CDR3 bases: TGTGCCAGCAGTTACTTGGGTGTGCGGGAGACCCAGTACTTC. Translated: CASSYLGVRETQYF. V gene TRBV6-6 combines with J gene TRBJ2-5, with D hard to call. Germline assignment: CDR1 MNHNY and CDR2 SVGAGI (reference sequence). CDR3 size: 14 residues. Trimming left V 1 base short and J 5 bases short, with 11 bases between.

This clonotype was picked up many times. The chain joins TRBV7-9 to TRBJ2-7, with unresolved D. The CDR3 runs 13 residues. CDR1 and CDR2 from the germline V gene are SEHNR and FQNEAQ (reference sequence). Trimming took 8 bases from V and 2 from J, leaving 13 bases between them. The CDR3 is CASSDRPAYEQYF. The CDR3, as DNA: TGTGCCAGCTCGGACCGCCCGGCCTACGAGCAGTACTTC.

In its sample, this clonotype was seen a few times. This sequence joins TRBV7-9 and TRBJ2-7; 8 nucleotides align to TRBD1. The CDR3 is made up of 15 amino acids. J gave up 7 bases and V 4 bases, and 12 bases lay outside the gene matches. In germline, CDR1 is SEHNR, CDR2 FQNEAQ (reference sequence). The chain's CDR3 is CASSSTRTGTREQYF. CDR3 DNA: TGTGCCAGCAGCTCTACTCGGACAGGGACGAGAGAGCAGTACTTC.

In this sample, this clonotype turned up a few times. The rearrangement links TRBV7-9 to TRBJ2-7; D ambiguous. Germline assignment: CDR1 SEHNR and CDR2 FQNEAQ (reference sequence). The V gene lost 0 bases and the J gene lost 3 bases, with 9 bases spanning the gap. The CDR3 is made up of 14 amino acids. The CDR3 DNA reads TGTGCCAGCAGCTTAGCGGGAAACGGCTACGAGCAGTACTTC. Its protein product is CASSLAGNGYEQYF.

This clonotype was seen repeatedly, ten times or more. This rearrangement joins TRBV2 to TRBJ1-5; D perhaps matches TRBD1 (6 bases). Trimming left V 7 bases short and J 11 bases short, with 15 bases between. The CDR3 is 12 amino acids. Germline V gene lookup returns CDR1 SNHLY and CDR2 FYNNEI. The CDR3 loop reads CASKVGSGAQHF. As DNA, the CDR3 is TGTGCCAGCAAGGTGGGGTCAGGGGCCCAGCATTTT.